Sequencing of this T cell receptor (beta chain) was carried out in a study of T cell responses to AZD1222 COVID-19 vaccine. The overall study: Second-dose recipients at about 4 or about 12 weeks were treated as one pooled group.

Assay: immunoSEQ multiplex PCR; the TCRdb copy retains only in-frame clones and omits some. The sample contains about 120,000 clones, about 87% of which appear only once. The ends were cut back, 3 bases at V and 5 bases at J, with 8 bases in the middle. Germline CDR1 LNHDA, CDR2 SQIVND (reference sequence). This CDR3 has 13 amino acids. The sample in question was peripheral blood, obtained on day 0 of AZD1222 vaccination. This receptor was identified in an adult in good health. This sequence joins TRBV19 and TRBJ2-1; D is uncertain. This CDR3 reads CASSIVQNNEQFF. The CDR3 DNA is TGTGCCAGTAGTATTGTCCAAAACAATGAGCAGTTCTTC.